This T cell receptor (beta chain) is drawn from a study of CXCR3-negative and CXCR3-positive naive CD8 T cells. General observations from the study: For memory CD8+ cells diversity was much lower, but both naive subsets had comparably high diversity. With CXCR3 expression partially decreased after cryopreservation, most assays relied on fresh PBMCs. With respect to TRBV-TRBJ usage, naive CXCR3-negative and CXCR3-positive cells were similar; memory differed.

Comments on this clonotype: Antigen: not known.

CD45RO-CCR7+CD27+CD95- marked naive CD8+ T cells. Germline V gene lookup returns CDR1 SGHDN and CDR2 FVKESK. The CDR3 covers 14 residues. cDNA libraries for TRB were generated by 5' RACE incorporating UMI labels. TCRdb reprocessed the 5' RACE reads; each CDR3 protein has one entry and no DNA is given. This table lists tens of thousands of distinct CDR3 sequences. This sequence was found in a human donor in good health. Some clones in this sample may be carry-over from other donors' samples. The V and J genes are TRBV14 and TRBJ2-7. Sequenced material: naive CXCR3- CD8+ T cells from blood. The subset was: CD45RO-CCR7+CD27+CD95- naive CD8+ T cells lacking CXCR3 (TNR3-). CDR3: CASSQDLGDYEQYF.